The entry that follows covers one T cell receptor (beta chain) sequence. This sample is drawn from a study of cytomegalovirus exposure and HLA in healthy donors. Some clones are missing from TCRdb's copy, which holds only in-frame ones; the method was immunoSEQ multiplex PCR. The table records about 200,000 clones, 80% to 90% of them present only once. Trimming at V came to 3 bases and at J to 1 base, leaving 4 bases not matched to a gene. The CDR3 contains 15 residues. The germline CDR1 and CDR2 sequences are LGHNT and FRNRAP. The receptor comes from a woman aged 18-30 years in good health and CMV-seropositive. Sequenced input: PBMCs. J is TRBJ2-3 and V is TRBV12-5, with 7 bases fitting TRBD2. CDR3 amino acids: CASGLVLAGTDTQYF. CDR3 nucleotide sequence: TGTGCTAGTGGTTTAGTCCTAGCGGGCACAGATACGCAGTATTTT.